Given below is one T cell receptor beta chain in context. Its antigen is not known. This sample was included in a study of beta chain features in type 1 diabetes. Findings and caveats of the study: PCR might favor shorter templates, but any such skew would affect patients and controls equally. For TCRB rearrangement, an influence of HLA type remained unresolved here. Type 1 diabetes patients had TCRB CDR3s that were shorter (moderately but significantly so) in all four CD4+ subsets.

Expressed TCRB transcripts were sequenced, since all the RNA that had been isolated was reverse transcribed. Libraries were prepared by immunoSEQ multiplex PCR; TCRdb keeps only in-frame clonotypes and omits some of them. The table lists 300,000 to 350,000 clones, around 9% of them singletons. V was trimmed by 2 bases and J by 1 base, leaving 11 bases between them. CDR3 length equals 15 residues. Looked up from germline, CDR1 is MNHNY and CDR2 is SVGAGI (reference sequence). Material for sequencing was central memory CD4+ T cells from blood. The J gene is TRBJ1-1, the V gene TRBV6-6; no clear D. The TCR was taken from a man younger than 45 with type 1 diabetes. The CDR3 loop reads CASSYDITENTEAFF. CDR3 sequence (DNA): TGTGCCAGCAGTTACGACATCACCGAGAACACTGAAGCTTTCTTT.